This entry is about one T cell receptor beta chain. The data were taken from a study of tumor-infiltrating lymphocytes in primary liver carcinoma. About the study: The study included patients who were men and women aged 30 to 69 years.

Joint extraction of RNA and DNA used roughly 19-33 mg of bulk tissue that was unsorted. This CDR3 contains 14 residues. Germline assignment: CDR1 SQVTM and CDR2 ANQGSEA. Total RNA amounting to 500 ng was the source from which TCR beta cDNA was made with a constant-region primer. A slightly modified ARM-PCR protocol with three nested multiplex PCR rounds produced these TCR beta libraries. The study ran its first two PCR rounds for roughly 10 cycles each, using TRBV1-TRBV30 forward primers and a C-beta reverse primer. TCRdb analysed the multiplex PCR reads with MiXCR anew, one entry per CDR3 protein. The profile covers 40,000 to 55,000 distinct CDR3 sequences, with approximately 70% appearing a single time and just under 30% taken by the ten largest.

Sequenced sample: liver tumor tissue from sampling region 5. Subset given: tumor region T5, tumor centre. The chain couples TRBV29-1 to TRBJ2-1; 7 nucleotides line up with TRBD2. This TCR was recovered from a man aged 35-49 years with primary liver carcinoma and hepatitis B virus infection. CDR3 in amino acids: CNVLIAGGPNEQFF. DNA for the CDR3: TGCAACGTCCTCATAGCGGGTGGGCCAAATGAGCAGTTCTTC.